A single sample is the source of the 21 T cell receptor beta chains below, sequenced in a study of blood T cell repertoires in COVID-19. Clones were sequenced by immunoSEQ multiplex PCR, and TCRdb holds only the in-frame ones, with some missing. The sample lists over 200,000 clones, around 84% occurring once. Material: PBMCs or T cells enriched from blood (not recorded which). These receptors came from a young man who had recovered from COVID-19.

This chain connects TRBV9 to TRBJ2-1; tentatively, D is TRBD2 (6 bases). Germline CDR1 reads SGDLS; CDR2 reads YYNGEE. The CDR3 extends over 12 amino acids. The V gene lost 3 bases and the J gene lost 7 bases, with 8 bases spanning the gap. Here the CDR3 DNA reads TGTGCCAGCAGCGCACTAGCTAATGAGCAGTTCTTC. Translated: CASSALANEQFF.

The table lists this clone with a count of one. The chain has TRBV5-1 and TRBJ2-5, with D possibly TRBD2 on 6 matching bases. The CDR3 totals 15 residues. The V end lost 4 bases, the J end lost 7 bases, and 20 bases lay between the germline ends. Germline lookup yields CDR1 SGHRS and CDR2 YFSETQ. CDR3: CASSRTGPKEGTQYF. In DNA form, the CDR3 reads TGCGCCAGCAGCCGTACCGGGCCTAAGGAGGGGACCCAGTACTTC.

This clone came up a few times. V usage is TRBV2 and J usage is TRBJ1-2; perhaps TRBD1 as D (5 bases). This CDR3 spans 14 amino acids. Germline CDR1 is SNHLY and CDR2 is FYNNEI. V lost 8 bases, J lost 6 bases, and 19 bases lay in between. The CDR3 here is CASWAGGGFHGYTF. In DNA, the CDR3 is TGTGCCAGCTGGGCCGGCGGGGGGTTCCATGGCTACACCTTC.

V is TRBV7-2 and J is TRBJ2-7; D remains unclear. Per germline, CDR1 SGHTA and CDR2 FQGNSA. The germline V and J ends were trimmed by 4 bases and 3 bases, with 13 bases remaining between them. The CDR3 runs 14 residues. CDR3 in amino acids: CASSSLPGNYEQYF. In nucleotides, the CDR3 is TGTGCCAGCAGCTCCCTTCCCGGTAACTACGAGCAGTACTTC.

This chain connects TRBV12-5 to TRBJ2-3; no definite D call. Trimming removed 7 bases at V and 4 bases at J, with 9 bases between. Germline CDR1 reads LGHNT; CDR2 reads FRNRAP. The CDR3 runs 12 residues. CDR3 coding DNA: TGTGCTAGTGTATCTCCTCCAGATACGCAGTATTTT. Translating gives CASVSPPDTQYF.

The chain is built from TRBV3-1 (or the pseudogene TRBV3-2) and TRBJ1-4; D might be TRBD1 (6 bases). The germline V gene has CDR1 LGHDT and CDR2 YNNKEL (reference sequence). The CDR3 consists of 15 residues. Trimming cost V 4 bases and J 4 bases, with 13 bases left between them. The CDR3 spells CASSLRGQFNEKLFF. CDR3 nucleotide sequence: TGTGCCAGCAGCCTCCGAGGACAGTTTAATGAAAAACTGTTTTTT.

The chain's CDR3 is CASSLYSSGDISQPQHF. The CDR3 coding sequence is TGTGCCAGCAGTTTATACTCTTCAGGGGATATTAGTCAGCCCCAGCATTTT. The J gene is TRBJ1-5, the V gene TRBV28; TRBD1 might be the D (6 bases). Deletions cut 1 base from V and 6 bases from J, with 19 bases between. CDR1 is MDHEN, CDR2 SYDVKM, per germline. There are 17 residues in the CDR3.

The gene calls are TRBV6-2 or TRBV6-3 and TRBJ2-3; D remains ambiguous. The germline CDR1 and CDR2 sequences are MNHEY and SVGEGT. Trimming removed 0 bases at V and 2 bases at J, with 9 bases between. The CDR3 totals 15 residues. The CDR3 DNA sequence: TGTGCCAGCAGTTACTCGAAACAGAACACAGATACGCAGTATTTT. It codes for CASSYSKQNTDTQYF.

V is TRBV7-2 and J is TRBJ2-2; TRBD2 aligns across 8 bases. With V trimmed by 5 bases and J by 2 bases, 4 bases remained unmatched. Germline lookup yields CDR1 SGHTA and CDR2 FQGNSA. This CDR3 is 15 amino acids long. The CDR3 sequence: CASSTSGLNTGELFF. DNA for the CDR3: TGTGCCAGCAGCACTAGCGGCCTTAACACCGGGGAGCTGTTTTTT. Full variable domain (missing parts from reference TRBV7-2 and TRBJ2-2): GAGVSQSPSNKVTEKGKDVELRCDPISGHTALYWYRQSLGQGLEFLIYFQGNSAPDKSGLPSDRFSAERTGGSVSTLTIQRTQQEDSAVYLCASSTSGLNTGELFFGEGSRLTVL.

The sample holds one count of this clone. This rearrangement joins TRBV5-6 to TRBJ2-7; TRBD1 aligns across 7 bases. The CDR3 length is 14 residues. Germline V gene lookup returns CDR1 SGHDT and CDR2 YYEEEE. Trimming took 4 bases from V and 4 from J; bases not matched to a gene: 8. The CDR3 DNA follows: TGTGCCAGCAGCCACACCGACAGGGAATACGAGCAGTACTTC. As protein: CASSHTDREYEQYF.

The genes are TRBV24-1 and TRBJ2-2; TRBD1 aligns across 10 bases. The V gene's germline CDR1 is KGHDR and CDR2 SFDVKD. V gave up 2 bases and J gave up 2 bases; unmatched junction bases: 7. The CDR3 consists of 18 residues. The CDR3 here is CATSDSLTGGLNTGELFF. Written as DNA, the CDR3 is TGTGCCACCAGTGATTCTCTGACAGGGGGCTTAAACACCGGGGAGCTGTTTTTT.

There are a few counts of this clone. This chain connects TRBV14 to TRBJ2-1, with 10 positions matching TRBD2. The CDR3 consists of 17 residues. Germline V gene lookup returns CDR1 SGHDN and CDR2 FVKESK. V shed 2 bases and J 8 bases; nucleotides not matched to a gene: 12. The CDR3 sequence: CASSQLVLRLAGDEQFF. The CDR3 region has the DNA TGTGCCAGCAGCCAATTAGTACTGAGACTAGCGGGCGATGAGCAGTTCTTC.

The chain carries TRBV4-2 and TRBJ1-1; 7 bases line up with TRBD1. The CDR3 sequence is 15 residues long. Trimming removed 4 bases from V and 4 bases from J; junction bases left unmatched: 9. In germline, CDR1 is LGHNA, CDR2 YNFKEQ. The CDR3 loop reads CASSPGQVMSTEAFF. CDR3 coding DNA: TGTGCCAGCAGCCCCGGACAGGTTATGAGCACTGAAGCTTTCTTT.

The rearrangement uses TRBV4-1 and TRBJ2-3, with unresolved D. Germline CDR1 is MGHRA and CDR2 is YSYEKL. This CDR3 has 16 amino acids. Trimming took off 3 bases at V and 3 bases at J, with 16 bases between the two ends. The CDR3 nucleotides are TGCGCCAGCAGCCAGAACCCTGACTCGCTGACAGATACGCAGTATTTT. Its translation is CASSQNPDSLTDTQYF.

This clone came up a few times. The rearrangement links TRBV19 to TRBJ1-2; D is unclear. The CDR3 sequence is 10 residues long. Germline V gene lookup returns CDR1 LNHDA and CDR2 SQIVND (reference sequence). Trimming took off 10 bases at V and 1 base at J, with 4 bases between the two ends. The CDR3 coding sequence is TGTGCCACCAGTAACTATGGCTACACCTTC. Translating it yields CATSNYGYTF.

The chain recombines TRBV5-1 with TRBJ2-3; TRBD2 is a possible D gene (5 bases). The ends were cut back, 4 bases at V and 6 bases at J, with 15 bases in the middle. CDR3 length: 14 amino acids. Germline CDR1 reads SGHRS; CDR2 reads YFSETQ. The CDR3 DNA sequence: TGCGCCAGCAGCCCCCCGGGTCGGAGGGATACGCAGTATTTT. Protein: CASSPPGRRDTQYF. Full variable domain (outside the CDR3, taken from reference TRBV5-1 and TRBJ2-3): KAGVTQTPRYLIKTRGQQVTLSCSPISGHRSVSWYQQTPGQGLQFLFEYFSETQRNKGNFPGRFSGRQFSNSRSEMNVSTLELGDSALYLCASSPPGRRDTQYFGPGTRLTVL.

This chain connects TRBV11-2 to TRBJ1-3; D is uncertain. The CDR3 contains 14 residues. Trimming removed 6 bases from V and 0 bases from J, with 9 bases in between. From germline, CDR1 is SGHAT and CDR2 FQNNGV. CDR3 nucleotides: TGTGCCAGCAGTTCCGTGGCCTCTGGAAACACCATATATTTT. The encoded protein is CASSSVASGNTIYF.

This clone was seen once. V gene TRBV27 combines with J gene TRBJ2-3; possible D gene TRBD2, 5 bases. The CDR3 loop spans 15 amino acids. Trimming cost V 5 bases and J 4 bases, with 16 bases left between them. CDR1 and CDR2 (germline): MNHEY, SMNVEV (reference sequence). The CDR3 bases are TGTGCCAGCAGTATCGCGGGCCCCCGCCCAGATACGCAGTATTTT. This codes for CASSIAGPRPDTQYF.

CDR3 region: CASSEFRPQHF. CDR3 in DNA: TGTGCCAGCAGTGAGTTTCGGCCCCAGCATTTT. The chain links TRBV6-1 to TRBJ1-5; D not certain. CDR1 and CDR2 from the germline V gene are MNHNS and SASEGT. V was clipped by 3 bases and J by 9 bases, with 6 bases between them. This CDR3 is 11 amino acids long.

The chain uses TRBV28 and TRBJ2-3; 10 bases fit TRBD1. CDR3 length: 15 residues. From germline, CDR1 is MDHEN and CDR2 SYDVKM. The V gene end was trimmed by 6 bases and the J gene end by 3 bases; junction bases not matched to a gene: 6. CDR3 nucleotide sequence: TGTGCCAGCAGCCCGGGGACAGGGGAGACAGATACGCAGTATTTT. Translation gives CASSPGTGETDTQYF.

The CDR3 here is CASSFWDSFNEQFF. The CDR3 DNA sequence: TGTGCCAGCAGTTTCTGGGACTCCTTTAATGAGCAGTTCTTC. This chain connects TRBV27 to TRBJ2-1; TRBD2 is a possible D gene (6 bases). Trimming left V 3 bases short and J 7 bases short, with 13 bases between. There are 14 residues in the CDR3. CDR1 and CDR2 from the germline V gene are MNHEY and SMNVEV (reference sequence).